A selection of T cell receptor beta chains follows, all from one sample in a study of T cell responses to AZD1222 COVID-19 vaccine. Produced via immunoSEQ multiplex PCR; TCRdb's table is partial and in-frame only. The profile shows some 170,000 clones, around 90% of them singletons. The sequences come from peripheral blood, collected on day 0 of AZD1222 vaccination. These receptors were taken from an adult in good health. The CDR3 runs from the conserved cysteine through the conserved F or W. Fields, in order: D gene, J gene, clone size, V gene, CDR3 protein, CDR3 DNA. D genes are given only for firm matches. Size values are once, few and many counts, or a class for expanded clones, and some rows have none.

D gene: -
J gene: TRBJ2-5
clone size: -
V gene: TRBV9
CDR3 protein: CASSEGGSGKQETQYF
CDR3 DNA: TGTGCCAGCAGCGAAGGAGGTAGCGGAAAACAAGAGACCCAGTACTTC

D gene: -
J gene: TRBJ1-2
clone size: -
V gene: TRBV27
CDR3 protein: CASSLSGPGGGYTF
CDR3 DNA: TGTGCCAGCAGTTTAAGTGGCCCGGGGGGGGGCTACACCTTC

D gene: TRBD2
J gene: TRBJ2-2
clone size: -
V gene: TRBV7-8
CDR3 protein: CASSLERTSGRVTGELFF
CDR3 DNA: TGTGCCAGCAGCTTAGAAAGGACTAGCGGGAGGGTTACCGGGGAGCTGTTTTTT

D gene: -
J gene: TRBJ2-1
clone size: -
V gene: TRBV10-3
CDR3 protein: CAISPGGNEQFF
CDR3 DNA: TGTGCCATCAGCCCCGGGGGAAATGAGCAGTTCTTC

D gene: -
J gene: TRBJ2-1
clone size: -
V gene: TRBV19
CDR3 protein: CASRRGGDRRNNEQFF
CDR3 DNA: TGTGCCAGTAGGCGAGGGGGGGACAGGAGAAACAATGAGCAGTTCTTC

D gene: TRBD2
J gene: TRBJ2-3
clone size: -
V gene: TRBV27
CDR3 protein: CASRKFSGTDTQYF
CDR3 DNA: TGTGCCAGCAGAAAATTTAGCGGGACAGATACGCAGTATTTT

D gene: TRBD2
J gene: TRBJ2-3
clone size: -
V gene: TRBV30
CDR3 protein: CAWGTSGNTDTQYF
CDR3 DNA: TGTGCCTGGGGGACTAGCGGGAACACAGATACGCAGTATTTT

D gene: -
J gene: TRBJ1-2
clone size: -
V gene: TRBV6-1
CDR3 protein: CASSEALWLGQRGGYTF
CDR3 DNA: TGTGCCAGCAGTGAAGCGCTATGGCTTGGACAGAGGGGCGGCTACACCTTC

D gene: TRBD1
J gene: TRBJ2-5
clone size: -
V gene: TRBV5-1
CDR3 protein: CASSISPGGGETQYF
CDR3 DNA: TGCGCCAGCAGCATAAGCCCAGGGGGCGGAGAGACCCAGTACTTC

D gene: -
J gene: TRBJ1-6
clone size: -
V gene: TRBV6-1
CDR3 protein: CASSESTPYNSPLHF
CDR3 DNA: TGTGCCAGCAGTGAATCAACTCCGTATAATTCACCCCTCCACTTT

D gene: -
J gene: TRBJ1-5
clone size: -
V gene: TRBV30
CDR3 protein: CAWSGQGNQPQHF
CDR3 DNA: TGTGCCTGGAGTGGACAGGGCAATCAGCCCCAGCATTTT

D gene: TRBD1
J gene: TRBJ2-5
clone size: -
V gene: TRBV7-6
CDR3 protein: CASSKGAAGGTGQETQYF
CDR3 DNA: TGTGCCAGCAGCAAAGGGGCGGCAGGGGGCACGGGCCAAGAGACCCAGTACTTC

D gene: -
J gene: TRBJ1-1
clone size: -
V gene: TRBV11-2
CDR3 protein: CASSLEVGGTEAFF
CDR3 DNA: TGTGCCAGCAGCTTAGAGGTGGGGGGCACTGAAGCTTTCTTT

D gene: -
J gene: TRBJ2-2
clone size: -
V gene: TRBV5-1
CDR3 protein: CASSLSRVANTGELFF
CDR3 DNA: TGCGCCAGCAGCTTGTCCAGGGTCGCGAACACCGGGGAGCTGTTTTTT

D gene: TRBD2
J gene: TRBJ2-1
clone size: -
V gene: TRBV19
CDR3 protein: CASKVLSGPYNEQFF
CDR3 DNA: TGTGCCAGTAAAGTGCTTAGCGGGCCCTACAATGAGCAGTTCTTC

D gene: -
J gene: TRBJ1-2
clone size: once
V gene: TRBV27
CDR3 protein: CASSLREGNGYTF
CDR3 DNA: TGTGCCAGCAGTTTACGGGAGGGCAATGGCTACACCTTC

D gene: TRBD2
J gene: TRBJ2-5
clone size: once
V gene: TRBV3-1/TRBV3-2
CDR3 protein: CASRSGTSYQETQYF
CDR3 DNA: TGTGCCAGCAGGTCCGGGACTAGCTACCAAGAGACCCAGTACTTC

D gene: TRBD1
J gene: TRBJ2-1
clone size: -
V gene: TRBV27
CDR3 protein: CASSLLGGTGGLDEQFF
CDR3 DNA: TGTGCCAGCAGTTTATTGGGCGGGACAGGGGGCTTAGATGAGCAGTTCTTC

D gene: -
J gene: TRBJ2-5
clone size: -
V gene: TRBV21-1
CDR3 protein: CASSKGTVQETQYF
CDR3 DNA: TGTGCCAGCAGCAAAGGGACAGTCCAAGAGACCCAGTACTTC

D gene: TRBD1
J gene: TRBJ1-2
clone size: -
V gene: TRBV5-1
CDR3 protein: CASSWEVTGDGYTF
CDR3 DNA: TGCGCCAGCAGTTGGGAGGTGACAGGGGATGGCTACACCTTC

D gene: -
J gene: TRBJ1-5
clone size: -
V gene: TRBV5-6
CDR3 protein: CASSTTTEGRGFNQPQHF
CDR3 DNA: TGTGCCAGCAGCACAACCACGGAGGGGCGAGGGTTCAATCAGCCCCAGCATTTT

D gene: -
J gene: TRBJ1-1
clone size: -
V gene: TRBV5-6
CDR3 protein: CASSLIGNEAEAFF
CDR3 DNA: TGTGCCAGCAGCTTGATAGGGAATGAAGCTGAAGCTTTCTTT

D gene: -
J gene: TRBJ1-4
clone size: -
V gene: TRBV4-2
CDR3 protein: CASSPPSGGANEKLFF
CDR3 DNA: TGTGCCAGCAGCCCCCCTTCCGGGGGGGCTAATGAAAAACTGTTTTTT

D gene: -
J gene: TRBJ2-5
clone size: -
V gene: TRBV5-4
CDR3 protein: CASHTRGQETQYF
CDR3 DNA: TGTGCCAGCCACACCAGGGGCCAAGAGACCCAGTACTTC

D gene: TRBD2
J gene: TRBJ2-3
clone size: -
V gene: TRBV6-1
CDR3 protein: CASSALAGGSTSTDTQYF
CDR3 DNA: TGTGCCAGCAGTGCTCTAGCGGGAGGCTCCACTAGCACAGATACGCAGTATTTT

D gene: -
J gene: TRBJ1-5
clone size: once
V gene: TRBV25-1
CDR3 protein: CASSEQASNQPQHF
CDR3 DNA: TGTGCCAGCAGTGAGCAGGCTAGCAATCAGCCCCAGCATTTT

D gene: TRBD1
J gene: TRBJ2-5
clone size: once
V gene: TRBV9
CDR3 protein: CASSVGQGRTQYF
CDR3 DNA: TGTGCCAGCAGCGTAGGACAGGGAAGGACCCAGTACTTC

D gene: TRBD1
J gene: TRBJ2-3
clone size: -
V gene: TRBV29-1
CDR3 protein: CSVEMGQGVRADTQYF
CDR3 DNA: TGCAGCGTTGAGATGGGCCAGGGGGTACGGGCGGATACGCAGTATTTT